This T cell receptor (beta chain) was sequenced in a study of shared clonotypes between healthy human individuals. The CDR3 consists of 15 residues. Germline values: CDR1 KGHSH, CDR2 LQKENI. V shed 6 bases and J 5 bases; nucleotides not matched to a gene: 8. Data came from immunoSEQ multiplex PCR; TCRdb stores just in-frame clones and leaves some out. The repertoire has over 950,000 clones, approximately 80% of them found once; the top ten carry roughly 0.83%. General study findings and limits: Naive subsets generally exceeded memory subsets in estimated richness.

This clone was seen a few times. The target antigen is unknown. This chain links TRBV18 with TRBJ2-1; 9 nucleotides align to TRBD1. This clonotype was sampled from a man younger than 35 in good health. Some clones in this sample may be carry-over from other donors' samples. The sample was memory CD4+ T cells from PBMCs. Noted subset: CD45RA-negative fraction. CDR3 coding DNA: TGTGCCAGCTCTCGACAGGGGGTCCCTAACAATGAGCAGTTCTTC. Residues: CASSRQGVPNNEQFF. Combining the CDR3 with reference TRBV18 and TRBJ2-1 gives the whole variable domain NAGVMQNPRHLVRRRGQEARLRCSPMKGHSHVYWYRQLPEEGLKFMVYLQKENIIDESGMPKERFSAEFPKEGPSILRIQQVVRGDSAAYFCASSRQGVPNNEQFFGPGTRLTVL.